This TCR beta chain came from a study of technical replicates of blood from a few donors. The method was immunoSEQ multiplex PCR; TCRdb's version includes in-frame clones alone and lacks a portion of them. The data contain 80,000 to 90,000 clones, approximately 94% of them seen just once; the ten biggest clones take up around 0.25%. Germline loops: CDR1 SGHTA, CDR2 FQGNSA. V was trimmed by 0 bases and J by 0 bases, leaving 17 bases between them. The CDR3 spans 18 residues. The clonotype was recovered from a human donor in good health. The specimen was T cells isolated from PBMCs. The chain has TRBV7-2 and TRBJ2-5; D is possibly TRBD2 (6 bases). Here the CDR3 reads CASSLAFPGETYQETQYF. CDR3 sequence (DNA): TGTGCCAGCAGCTTAGCCTTTCCGGGGGAAACGTACCAAGAGACCCAGTACTTC.